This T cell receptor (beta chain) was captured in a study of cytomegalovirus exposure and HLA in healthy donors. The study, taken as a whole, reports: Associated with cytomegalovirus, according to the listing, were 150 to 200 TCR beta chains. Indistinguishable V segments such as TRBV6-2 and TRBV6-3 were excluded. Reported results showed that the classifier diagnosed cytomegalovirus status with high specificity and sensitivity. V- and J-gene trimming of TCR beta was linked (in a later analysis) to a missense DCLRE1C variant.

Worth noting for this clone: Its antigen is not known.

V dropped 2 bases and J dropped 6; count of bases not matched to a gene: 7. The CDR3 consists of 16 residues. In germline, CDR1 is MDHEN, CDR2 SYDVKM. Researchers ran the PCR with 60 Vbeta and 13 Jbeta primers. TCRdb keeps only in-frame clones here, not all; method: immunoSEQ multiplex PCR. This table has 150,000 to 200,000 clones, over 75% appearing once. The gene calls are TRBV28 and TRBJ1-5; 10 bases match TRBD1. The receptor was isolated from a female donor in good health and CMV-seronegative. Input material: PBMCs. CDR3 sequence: CASSLGDRGVTQPQHF. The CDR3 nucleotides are TGTGCCAGCAGTTTAGGGGACAGGGGCGTGACTCAGCCCCAGCATTTT.